This is a list of T cell receptor beta chains from one sample in a study of blood T cells in healthy people across ages. TCRdb processed the 5' RACE reads anew with MiXCR; each CDR3 protein has one entry. The repertoire has 1.5 million to 2 million distinct CDR3 sequences, about 31% of them found once; the top ten carry approximately 10%. The source material was blood. The origin of the receptors is a woman aged 25-40 years in good health. Each CDR3 is given with its conserved first and last residue. Fields, in order: D gene, J gene, V gene, clone size, CDR3 DNA, CDR3 protein. D genes are given only for firm matches. The size field is filled for only some rows; it gives once, few, many or a size class.

D gene: TRBD1
J gene: TRBJ2-7
V gene: TRBV27
clone size: .
CDR3 DNA: TGTGCCAGCAGTCCTCCTAGCTGGACAGGGGTCTTCCACGAGCAGTACTTC
CDR3 protein: CASSPPSWTGVFHEQYF

D gene: .
J gene: TRBJ2-7
V gene: TRBV2
clone size: .
CDR3 DNA: TGTGCCAGCAGTGAAAAGTCTCGTAAGCGGGTTTTTTCCTACGAGCAGTACTTC
CDR3 protein: CASSEKSRKRVFSYEQYF

D gene: TRBD2
J gene: TRBJ2-7
V gene: TRBV3-1
clone size: .
CDR3 DNA: TGTGCCAGCAGCGCCCGGGACTATAAGTACAATGAGCAGTACTTC
CDR3 protein: CASSARDYKYNEQYF

D gene: .
J gene: TRBJ1-5
V gene: TRBV6-5
clone size: many
CDR3 DNA: TGTGCCAGCAGTTACGGGGGGAATCAGCCCCAGCATTTT
CDR3 protein: CASSYGGNQPQHF

D gene: .
J gene: TRBJ2-7
V gene: TRBV21-1
clone size: .
CDR3 DNA: TGTGCCAGCACTTACTCACCGGGACGGAAGAAACTGCAAGAGGCCCAGTACTTC
CDR3 protein: CASTYSPGRKKLQEAQYF

D gene: .
J gene: TRBJ2-3
V gene: TRBV2
clone size: .
CDR3 DNA: TGTGCCAGCAGTCCGACTAGTGACCGGGCAGATACGCAGTATTTT
CDR3 protein: CASSPTSDRADTQYF

D gene: .
J gene: TRBJ2-7
V gene: TRBV15
clone size: few
CDR3 DNA: TGTGCCACCAGCAGAGAGACAGGCGGTACCTACGAGCAGTACTTC
CDR3 protein: CATSRETGGTYEQYF

D gene: TRBD2
J gene: TRBJ2-1
V gene: TRBV29-1
clone size: many
CDR3 DNA: TGCAGCGTTAGGACTAGCTCTTTAAATGAGCAGTTCTTC
CDR3 protein: CSVRTSSLNEQFF

D gene: .
J gene: TRBJ2-3
V gene: TRBV6-6
clone size: .
CDR3 DNA: TGTGCCAGCACCACGGGCGGGCTAGCGCCCACAGATACGCAGTATTTT
CDR3 protein: CASTTGGLAPTDTQYF

D gene: .
J gene: TRBJ1-1
V gene: TRBV10-3
clone size: .
CDR3 DNA: TGTGCCATCTCGGCCCCCAGGGCCACTGAAGCTTTCTTT
CDR3 protein: CAISAPRATEAFF

D gene: TRBD2
J gene: TRBJ2-7
V gene: TRBV6-5
clone size: .
CDR3 DNA: TGTGCCAGCAGTTACGGCGGGAGGGCCCATTACGAGCAGTACTTC
CDR3 protein: CASSYGGRAHYEQYF